These T cell receptor beta chains were read from a single sample in a study of T cells in Graves' hyperthyroidism and ophthalmopathy. Each CDR3 protein gets one entry after TCRdb re-called the multiplex PCR reads with MiXCR. The sample holds 75,000 to 100,000 distinct CDR3 sequences, roughly 49% seen once. The sample taken for sequencing was blood. The receptors originated from a woman aged 40 to 50 with Graves' hyperthyroidism. CDR3s include the opening cysteine and the closing phenylalanine or tryptophan. The order of the fields is V gene, D gene, J gene, clone size, CDR3 DNA, CDR3 protein. D genes are given only for firm matches. Size is stated for part of the rows, as once, few or many counts, or as a class when the clone is expanded.

V: TRBV7-2
D: TRBD2
J: TRBJ2-5
size: few
DNA: TGTGCCAGCAGCCGGACTAGCGGGAGTGAGACCCAGTACTTC
CDR3: CASSRTSGSETQYF

V: TRBV7-2
D: -
J: TRBJ2-7
size: -
DNA: TGTGCCAGCAGCCCGGGGGTTAGGCTCTACGAGCAGTACTTC
CDR3: CASSPGVRLYEQYF

V: TRBV2
D: -
J: TRBJ1-6
size: -
DNA: TGTGCCAGCAGTACGGGACTGGGCAATTCACCCCTCCACTTT
CDR3: CASSTGLGNSPLHF

V: TRBV3-2
D: -
J: TRBJ1-6
size: many
DNA: TGTGCCAGCAGCCAAAGCGGGTCACCCCTCCACTTT
CDR3: CASSQSGSPLHF

V: TRBV25-1
D: TRBD1
J: TRBJ1-6
size: few
DNA: TGTGCCGCGGGACAGGGGGCTTCACCCCTCCACTTT
CDR3: CAAGQGASPLHF

V: TRBV5-4
D: -
J: TRBJ1-2
size: many
DNA: TGTGCCAGCAGCTTACAACACCTGGGCTCTGGCTACACCTTC
CDR3: CASSLQHLGSGYTF

V: TRBV20-1
D: -
J: TRBJ1-6
size: many
DNA: TGCAGCGCTAGACGGCAGACTCTCTATAATTCACCCCTCCACTTT
CDR3: CSARRQTLYNSPLHF

V: TRBV28
D: TRBD1
J: TRBJ1-2
size: -
DNA: TGTGCCAGCATGATTGGCGGGACAGCTAACTATGGCTACACCTTC
CDR3: CASMIGGTANYGYTF

V: TRBV9
D: -
J: TRBJ1-1
size: -
DNA: TGTGCCAGCAGCGTAGAGGACAGCTCGGGGACTGAAGCTTTCTTT
CDR3: CASSVEDSSGTEAFF

V: TRBV10-3
D: TRBD1
J: TRBJ2-5
size: -
DNA: TGTGCCATCAGTGGGGACAGGTACCAAGAGACCCAGTACTTC
CDR3: CAISGDRYQETQYF

V: TRBV15
D: -
J: TRBJ1-1
size: -
DNA: TGTGCCACCAGCAGACAGCAAAACACTGAAGCTTTCTTT
CDR3: CATSRQQNTEAFF

V: TRBV15
D: -
J: TRBJ1-2
size: -
DNA: TGTGCCGCCAGCAGCTTCACGACCCAGGGCTATGGCTACACCTTC
CDR3: CAASSFTTQGYGYTF

V: TRBV2
D: TRBD2
J: TRBJ2-7
size: -
DNA: TGTGCCAGCAGGGAAGGGATAGCGGGAGTGTACGAGCGGTACTTC
CDR3: CASREGIAGVYERYF

V: TRBV10-3
D: -
J: TRBJ1-5
size: once
DNA: TGTGCCATCAGTGCCGGGCCCCAGCATTTT
CDR3: CAISAGPQHF

V: TRBV29-1
D: -
J: TRBJ2-7
size: -
DNA: TGCAGCGTTCAGGGTTCCAAGTCCTACGAGCAGTACTTC
CDR3: CSVQGSKSYEQYF

V: TRBV5-1
D: -
J: TRBJ1-2
size: -
DNA: TGCGCCAGCAGCCCCTCCAGGAGCCCGTATGGCTACACCTTC
CDR3: CASSPSRSPYGYTF

V: TRBV10-2
D: TRBD2
J: TRBJ2-2
size: -
DNA: TGCGCCAGCCAGCCCCTAGCGGGAGAGGACGGGGAGCTGTTTTTT
CDR3: CASQPLAGEDGELFF